This section outlines one TCR beta chain sequence together with its context. Its antigen is still unknown. As to time point: cycle 4 day 1 (C4D1), after five to seven weeks of nivolumab. Relapse was seen in all patients after autologous stem cell transplantation, and brentuximab vedotin exposure was variable. Method: immunoSEQ multiplex PCR; TCRdb's copy keeps in-frame clones and lacks some. The sample includes about 20,000 clones, 65% to 80% of them seen just once. This sample is drawn from a study of PD-1 blockade in classical Hodgkin lymphoma. At the level of the study: Patients in the cohort were put on intravenous nivolumab, 3 mg/kg every 2 weeks. Findings and limits, study-wide: Reports described newly diagnosed patients as having lower baseline TCR diversity than healthy donors. Newly diagnosed and completely responding patients shared comparable baseline diversity. Only CD4+ TCR diversity, not CD8+, had risen significantly by C4D1.

The ends lost 2 bases at V and 6 bases at J; junction bases unmatched: 8. CDR3 length equals 16 residues. CDR1 is LGHNA and CDR2 is YSLEER in the germline V gene. The chain is built from TRBV4-3 and TRBJ2-7; TRBD2 agrees at 12 bases. This specimen was peripheral blood mononuclear cells (PBMCs), taken before the fourth cycle of nivolumab. This TCR was recovered from a human donor with classical Hodgkin lymphoma. DNA of the CDR3: TGCGCCAGCAGCCAACAGACTAGCGGGAGATTTCGCGAGCAGTACTTC. Translating it yields CASSQQTSGRFREQYF.